The rows below give T cell receptor beta chains drawn from one sample of a study of blood T cells in healthy people across ages. Using its own MiXCR run on the 5' RACE reads, TCRdb lists one record per CDR3 protein. The table shows fewer than 1 million distinct CDR3 sequences, with approximately 48% occurring only once. Sequenced material: blood. These receptors came from a man in his sixties in good health. Each CDR3 is given with its conserved first and last residue. Each record gives: D gene, J gene, V gene, clone size, CDR3 protein, CDR3 DNA. A D gene is named only where the DNA matches it firmly. Rows may omit the clone size; those that give it use once, few, many or a size class.

d_call: TRBD1; j_call: TRBJ1-1; v_call: TRBV12-3/TRBV12-4; clone_size: few; cdr3_aa: CASTVQGNLNTEAFF; cdr3_nt: TGTGCCAGCACCGTACAGGGGAATCTGAACACTGAAGCTTTCTTT
d_call: .; j_call: TRBJ2-1; v_call: TRBV7-3; clone_size: .; cdr3_aa: CASSLLARGNEQFF; cdr3_nt: TGTGCCAGCAGCTTACTAGCGAGGGGGAATGAGCAGTTCTTC
d_call: TRBD1; j_call: TRBJ2-7; v_call: TRBV7-2; clone_size: .; cdr3_aa: CASSLVSPGTGDDEQYF; cdr3_nt: TGTGCCAGCAGCTTAGTATCCCCCGGGACAGGGGACGACGAGCAGTACTTC
d_call: TRBD1; j_call: TRBJ1-2; v_call: TRBV30; clone_size: .; cdr3_aa: CAWTRDSYGYTF; cdr3_nt: TGTGCCTGGACCCGGGACAGCTATGGCTACACCTTC
d_call: .; j_call: TRBJ1-2; v_call: TRBV27; clone_size: .; cdr3_aa: CASSQGANNYGYTF; cdr3_nt: TGTGCCAGCAGCCAGGGTGCGAATAACTATGGCTACACCTTC
d_call: .; j_call: TRBJ2-6; v_call: TRBV4-3; clone_size: .; cdr3_aa: CASSQDYDLTWGANVLTF; cdr3_nt: TGCGCCAGCAGCCAAGATTACGACCTCACCTGGGGCGCCAACGTCCTGACTTTC
d_call: .; j_call: TRBJ2-5; v_call: TRBV15; clone_size: .; cdr3_aa: CATSRDTLEQYF; cdr3_nt: TGTGCCACCAGCAGAGATACTTTAGAGCAGTACTTC
d_call: TRBD1; j_call: TRBJ2-5; v_call: TRBV7-2; clone_size: .; cdr3_aa: CASSSQGTVQETQYF; cdr3_nt: TGTGCCAGCAGCTCCCAGGGGACAGTCCAAGAGACCCAGTACTTC
d_call: .; j_call: TRBJ1-6; v_call: TRBV6-2/TRBV6-3; clone_size: .; cdr3_aa: CASSYFGGTNSPLHF; cdr3_nt: TGTGCCAGCAGTTACTTTGGCGGGACGAATTCACCCCTCCACTTT
d_call: .; j_call: TRBJ2-5; v_call: TRBV28; clone_size: .; cdr3_aa: CASSVLPGGETQYF; cdr3_nt: TGTGCCAGCAGTGTCTTACCCGGCGGGGAGACCCAGTACTTC
d_call: .; j_call: TRBJ2-7; v_call: TRBV3-1; clone_size: .; cdr3_aa: CASSPADRGSYEQYF; cdr3_nt: TGTGCCAGCAGCCCAGCGGACAGAGGCTCCTACGAGCAGTACTTC
d_call: .; j_call: TRBJ1-5; v_call: TRBV6-1; clone_size: few; cdr3_aa: CASTRQALYSNQPQHF; cdr3_nt: TGTGCCAGCACCCGACAGGCCTTATATAGCAATCAGCCCCAGCATTTT